What follows are 14 T cell receptor beta chains derived from one specimen sequenced in a study of blood T cell repertoires in COVID-19. Profiling relied on immunoSEQ multiplex PCR, and the TCRdb table lists in-frame clones only, not all of them. Found here are 120,000 to 150,000 clones, around 86% of them singletons; the top ten hold around 6.1%. The source material was peripheral blood. These receptors all stem from a man aged 80 or over with acute or convalescent COVID-19.

The CDR3 spells CASSSQAGGDTDTQYF. The CDR3 bases are TGTGCCAGCAGCTCGCAAGCGGGGGGAGACACAGATACGCAGTATTTT. The chain joins TRBV5-4 to TRBJ2-3, with 9 positions matching TRBD2. After removal of 3 bases from V and 2 bases from J, the junction contained 7 bases not matched to a gene. Germline CDR1 SGHNT, CDR2 YYREEE (reference sequence). The CDR3 sequence is 16 residues long.

This clone has more than one count but fewer than ten. V usage is TRBV19 and J usage is TRBJ1-5, with 7 bases that match TRBD1. The junction had 7 bases not matched to a gene; V was cut back by 3 bases and J by 5 bases. The CDR3 is made up of 15 amino acids. In germline, CDR1 is LNHDA, CDR2 SQIVND (reference sequence). DNA of the CDR3: TGTGCCAGTAGTATCTGGGACAGTCCGGATCAGCCCCAGCATTTT. The encoded protein is CASSIWDSPDQPQHF.

The chain employs TRBV18 and TRBJ1-4; 10 bases are shared with TRBD1. Per germline, CDR1 KGHSH and CDR2 LQKENI. The trim removed 5 bases at V and 3 bases at J, leaving 12 bases unmatched. The CDR3 runs to 18 residues. The CDR3, as DNA: TGTGCCAGCTCATCCTATCCGACAGGGGGCTCAGCTAATGAAAAACTGTTTTTT. It translates to CASSSYPTGGSANEKLFF.

The CDR3 DNA is TGTGCCAGCAGCTTTGGACAGGGAGGGCTGTTTTTT. Protein sequence: CASSFGQGGLFF. The rearrangement joins TRBV11-3 to TRBJ2-2, with 8 nucleotides matching TRBD1. The CDR3 has 12 amino acids. Per germline, CDR1 SGHNT and CDR2 YENEEA. Germline trimming cut 3 bases from V and 13 bases from J; bases unmatched to any gene: 4. Full variable domain (outside the CDR3, taken from reference TRBV11-3 and TRBJ2-2): EAGVVQSPRYKIIEKKQPVAFWCNPISGHNTLYWYLQNLGQGPELLIRYENEEAVDDSQLPKDRFSAERLKGVDSTLKIQPAELGDSAVYLCASSFGQGGLFFGEGSRLTVL.

The chain has TRBV7-9 and TRBJ1-3; D gene unclear. With 5 bases removed from V and 2 bases from J, the gap between germline ends came to 16 bases. Germline CDR1 reads SEHNR; CDR2 reads FQNEAQ (reference sequence). This CDR3 has 16 residues. The CDR3 nucleotides read TGTGCCAGCAGCGGAGGGTTTGGGCAGACTGGAAACACCATATATTTT. Encoded protein: CASSGGFGQTGNTIYF. The complete variable domain, with remaining parts taken from reference TRBV7-9 and TRBJ1-3, reads DTGVSQNPRHKITKRGQNVTFRCDPISEHNRLYWYRQTLGQGPEFLTYFQNEAQLEKSRLLSDRFSAERPKGSFSTLEIQRTEQGDSAMYLCASSGGFGQTGNTIYFGEGSWLTVV.

The chain is built from TRBV11-2 and TRBJ1-2; possibly TRBD1 for D (5 bases). CDR1 is SGHAT and CDR2 is FQNNGV in the germline V gene. Deletions cut 5 bases from V and 2 bases from J, with 9 bases between. This CDR3 region has 13 residues. In nucleotides, the CDR3 is TGTGCCAGCAGCGCCTCAGGGAACTATGGCTACACCTTC. It specifies CASSASGNYGYTF.

The J gene is TRBJ1-3, the V gene TRBV3-1 (or the pseudogene TRBV3-2); maybe TRBD1 (5 bases). V gave up 4 bases and J gave up 4 bases, with 11 bases separating them. This CDR3 has 14 amino acids. Germline assignment: CDR1 LGHDT and CDR2 YNNKEL (reference sequence). The CDR3, as DNA: TGTGCCAGCAGCCTCAGGGTTGCAGGAAACACCATATATTTT. It codes for CASSLRVAGNTIYF.

This clone was seen a few times. The rearrangement links TRBV7-8 to TRBJ2-2, with a tentative D call TRBD2 (5 bases). The CDR3 loop spans 15 amino acids. Germline values: CDR1 SGHVS, CDR2 FQNEAQ. V lost 4 bases, J lost 4 bases, and 13 bases lay in between. In nucleotides, the CDR3 is TGTGCCAGCAGCTGGGGAGCTAGCAGCACCGGGGAGCTGTTTTTT. Its translation is CASSWGASSTGELFF.

The chain has TRBV6-6 and TRBJ1-1; D not certain. There are 15 residues in the CDR3. Per germline, CDR1 MNHNY and CDR2 SVGAGI (reference sequence). Trimming took off 1 base at V and 2 bases at J, with 11 bases between the two ends. CDR3 in DNA: TGTGCCAGCAGTTACTTAGCCTCTTTAAACACTGAAGCTTTCTTT. Amino acid sequence: CASSYLASLNTEAFF.

This clone was counted a single time. The chain links TRBV9 to TRBJ1-3; D ambiguous. Germline loops: CDR1 SGDLS, CDR2 YYNGEE. The length of the CDR3 is 16 residues. The V gene lost 3 bases and the J gene lost 0 bases, with 13 bases spanning the gap. The CDR3 loop is CASSGGYLPSGNTIYF. In nucleotides, the CDR3 is TGTGCCAGCAGCGGAGGATACCTCCCCTCTGGAAACACCATATATTTT.

This clone was recorded once. The chain employs TRBV2 and TRBJ1-4; 7 bases match TRBD1. The V and J ends lost 7 bases and 7 bases, in that order; junction bases with no gene match: 9. The CDR3 consists of 14 residues. Germline values: CDR1 SNHLY, CDR2 FYNNEI. The CDR3: CASKVRQGGEKLFF. CDR3 DNA sequence: TGTGCCAGCAAGGTCCGGCAGGGGGGTGAAAAACTGTTTTTT.

This chain uses TRBV5-1 with TRBJ2-7; 12 bases match TRBD1. J was trimmed by 5 bases and V by 3 bases; bases with no gene match: 9. Germline values: CDR1 SGHRS, CDR2 YFSETQ. The CDR3 is 16 amino acids. The chain's CDR3 is CASSSEPGQGANEQYF. As DNA, the CDR3 is TGCGCCAGCAGCTCGGAACCGGGACAGGGGGCGAACGAGCAGTACTTC.

CDR3 nucleotide sequence: TGTGCCAGCAGTGAAGCGGGACAGGGATCCTACGAGCAGTACTTC. It codes for CASSEAGQGSYEQYF. The chain combines TRBV6-1 with TRBJ2-7, with 9 bases fitting TRBD1. Germline V lookup: CDR1 MNHNS, CDR2 SASEGT. With 0 bases clipped from V and 1 base from J, the junction kept 1 base outside the gene matches. This CDR3 has 15 residues.

The rearrangement uses TRBV3-1 (or the pseudogene TRBV3-2) and TRBJ2-1; D is perhaps TRBD2 (7 bases). CDR1 and CDR2 from the germline V gene are LGHDT and YNNKEL (reference sequence). Trimming removed 4 bases from V and 2 bases from J, with 12 bases in between. The CDR3 length is 15 residues. The CDR3 bases are TGTGCCAGCAGCCCCACCGGGGGGCCCTACAATGAGCAGTTCTTC. Its protein product is CASSPTGGPYNEQFF.